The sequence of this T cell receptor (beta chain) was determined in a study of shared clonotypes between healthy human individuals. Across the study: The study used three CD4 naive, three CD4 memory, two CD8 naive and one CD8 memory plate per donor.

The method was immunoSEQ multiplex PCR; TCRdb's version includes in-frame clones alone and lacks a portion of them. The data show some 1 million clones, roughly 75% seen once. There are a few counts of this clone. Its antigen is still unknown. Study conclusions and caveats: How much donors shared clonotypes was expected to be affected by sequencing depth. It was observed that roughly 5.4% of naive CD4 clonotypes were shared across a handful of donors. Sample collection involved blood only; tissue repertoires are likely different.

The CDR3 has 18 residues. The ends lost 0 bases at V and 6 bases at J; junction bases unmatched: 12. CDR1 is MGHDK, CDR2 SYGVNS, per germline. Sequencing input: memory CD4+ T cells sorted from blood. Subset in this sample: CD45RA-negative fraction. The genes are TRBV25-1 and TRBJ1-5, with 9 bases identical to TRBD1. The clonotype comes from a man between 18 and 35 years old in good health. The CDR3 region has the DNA TGTGCCAGCAGTGAATACCCCCAGGGACAGGGCGAAGGTCAGCCCCAGCATTTT. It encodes CASSEYPQGQGEGQPQHF.